Reported below is one TCR beta chain. This clonotype was seen a few times. Its antigen has not been determined. A read error may explain this, as a much larger clone is one base away. This specimen comes from a study of post-analysis software for immune sequencing data (dated by TCRdb to the mid-2010s). A note on the overall study: Recorded disease courses included relapsing-remitting, secondary progressive and progressive-relapsing multiple sclerosis, with some patients lacking subtype annotation. A subset of samples was prepared in parallel using single-end sample barcoding, then pooled and co-amplified after Illumina adapter ligation. The patient repertoires were set against 10 or so previously published healthy control repertoires from donors whose ages ranged from 6 to 25 years. What the research found in general, with its limitations: About 5 TRBV segments, including TRBV5-6, TRBV5-1 and TRBV20-1, were significantly more frequent in patients than controls. Direct clustering with F measure showed strong co-clustering of samples prepared in the same batch, prompting a batch-effect correction. Normalized Chao1 diversity was significantly lower in multiple sclerosis patients than controls, suggesting substantial peripheral T-cell clonal expansion. The multiple sclerosis patient group was slightly younger than the control group.

To demonstrate the VDJtools post-analysis software, TCR beta repertoires were profiled from the peripheral blood of 13 young patients with multiple sclerosis. Multiple sclerosis patients were children and adolescents aged roughly 6 to 17 years. The library came from PCR. Sequencing instrument: Illumina HiSeq 2500. To reduce PCR and sequencing biases, unique molecular identifiers were incorporated into the TCR beta cDNA libraries. Per 1 to 10 million input T cells, roughly 500,000 cDNA molecules were obtained, such that each molecule approximated one T cell. The same protocol used for the earlier healthy control dataset was applied to prepare and sequence the patient libraries. Within a given batch, samples were prepared together, multiplexed and sequenced on the same HiSeq lane. Turning to the authors' computational methods: MIGEC was used to process the raw barcoded reads, and molecular identifier groups with only a single read were discarded before consensus assembly and CDR3 extraction. VDJtools was used for post-analysis of the clonotype tables, and diversity was normalized by down-sampling every dataset to the size of the smallest sample. In repertoire overlap clustering, CDR3 amino acid sequences, but not nucleotide sequences, were matched to correct batch-related cross-sample contamination. TCRdb reanalyzed the raw reads on its own, using fastp at Q25 for trimming and MiXCR for clone calling, and kept in-frame beta chains. Each entry merges the rows of one CDR3 protein and shows their most common DNA and genes. None of the V and J calls come from the authors' own analysis; TCRdb made them. The sample table contains around 200,000 distinct CDR3 sequences; only one count was recorded for approximately 29% of them. The top ten clonotypes cover about 3.4% of the sample.

Germline trimming amounts to 8 bases on V and 4 bases on J, with 11 as the count of junction bases outside the gene matches. The germline V gene supplies CDR1 SQVTM and CDR2 ANQGSEA. The CDR3 contains 14 residues, cysteine and phenylalanine counted. The retained sequence is limited to the CDR3, 42 bases, with the frame set at the first base. The V gene is TRBV29-1 and the J gene is TRBJ1-2, with 9 bases in between that match TRBD1. The material sequenced was blood. The clonotype comes from a girl aged 2 to 17 with multiple sclerosis. The DNA reads as follows: TGCAGCACCCAGTCGGGACAGGGAGGCTATGGCTACACCTTC. Its coded protein is CSTQSGQGGYGYTF.